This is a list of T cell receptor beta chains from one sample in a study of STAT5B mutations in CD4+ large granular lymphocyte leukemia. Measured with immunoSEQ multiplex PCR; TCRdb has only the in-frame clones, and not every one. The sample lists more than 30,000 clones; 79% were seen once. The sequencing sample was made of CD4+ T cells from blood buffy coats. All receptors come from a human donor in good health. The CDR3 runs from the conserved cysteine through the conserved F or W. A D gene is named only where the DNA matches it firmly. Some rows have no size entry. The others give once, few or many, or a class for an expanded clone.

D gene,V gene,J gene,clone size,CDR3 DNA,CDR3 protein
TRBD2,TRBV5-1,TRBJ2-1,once,TGCGCCAGCAGCTTGGGGCGGGGGACTAGCGGGACCTACTATAGGAATGAGCAGTTCTTC,CASSLGRGTSGTYYRNEQFF
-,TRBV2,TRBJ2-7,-,TGTGCCAGCAGTGATGGCCGGCGCGAGCAGTACTTC,CASSDGRREQYF
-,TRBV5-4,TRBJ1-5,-,TGTGCCAGCAGCTTAAGTGGTAGCAATCAGCCCCAGCATTTT,CASSLSGSNQPQHF
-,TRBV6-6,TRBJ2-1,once,TGTGCCAGCAGACCCGACAGTTACAATGAGCAGTTCTTC,CASRPDSYNEQFF
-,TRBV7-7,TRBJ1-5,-,TGTGCTAGCAGCCCCGGGGAAGGCAATCAGCCCCAGCATTTT,CASSPGEGNQPQHF
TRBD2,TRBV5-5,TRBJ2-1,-,TGTGCCAGCAGCTTCCGGGGGGAATCCTACAATGAGCAGTTCTTC,CASSFRGESYNEQFF
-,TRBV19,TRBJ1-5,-,TGTGCCAGTAGTCCTCTGACGCAAACAAGCAATCAGCCCCAGCATTTT,CASSPLTQTSNQPQHF
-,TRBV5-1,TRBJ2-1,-,TGCGCCAGCAGCTTGGTGCAGGGATTAGCTGAGCAGTTCTTC,CASSLVQGLAEQFF
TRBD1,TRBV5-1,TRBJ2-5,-,TGCGCCAGCAGCCACGGGACAGGGGAGACCCAGTACTTC,CASSHGTGETQYF
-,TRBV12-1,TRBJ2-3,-,TGTGCCAGCAGCTATGGTCTAAAAAGCGGGAGAGGGGCAGATACGCAGTATTTT,CASSYGLKSGRGADTQYF